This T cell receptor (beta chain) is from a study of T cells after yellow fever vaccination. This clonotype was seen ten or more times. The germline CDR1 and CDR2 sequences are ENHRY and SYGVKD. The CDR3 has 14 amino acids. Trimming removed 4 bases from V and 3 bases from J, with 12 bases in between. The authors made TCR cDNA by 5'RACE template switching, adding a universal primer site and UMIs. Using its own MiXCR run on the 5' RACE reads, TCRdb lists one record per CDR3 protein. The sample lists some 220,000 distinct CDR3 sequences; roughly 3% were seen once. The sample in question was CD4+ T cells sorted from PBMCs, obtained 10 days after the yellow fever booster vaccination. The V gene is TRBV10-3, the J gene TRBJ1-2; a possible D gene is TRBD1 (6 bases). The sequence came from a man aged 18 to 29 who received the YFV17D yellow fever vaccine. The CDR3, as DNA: TGTGCCATCAGTGTTGTACAGGGAGACTATGGCTACACCTTC. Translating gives CAISVVQGDYGYTF.